These 31 T cell receptor beta chains share one sample of origin, sequenced in a study of blood T cell repertoires in COVID-19. The data were produced by immunoSEQ multiplex PCR, yet TCRdb's version contains in-frame clones alone and is incomplete. The profile shows under 200,000 clones, roughly 83% of them singletons. The specimen sequenced was peripheral blood. These receptors were obtained from a woman aged 40 to 50 with COVID-19, enrolled during active disease.

The chain links TRBV6-2 or TRBV6-3 to TRBJ2-3, with D uncertain. The CDR3 extends over 15 amino acids. The V and J ends lost 4 bases and 0 bases respectively, with 11 bases between them. Germline V CDR1 and CDR2: MNHEY, SVGEGT. The DNA of the CDR3 is TGTGCCAGCAGTTTGGCGGAAAGAAGCACAGATACGCAGTATTTT. Translation: CASSLAERSTDTQYF.

This clone occurred once. The V and J genes are TRBV5-4 and TRBJ2-5; 7 bases agree with TRBD2. The CDR3 contains 14 residues. Per the germline V gene, CDR1 is SGHNT and CDR2 is YYREEE (reference sequence). V gave up 4 bases and J gave up 1 base; unmatched junction bases: 4. CDR3: CASSISGVQETQYF. Here the CDR3 DNA reads TGTGCCAGCAGCATAAGCGGGGTCCAAGAGACCCAGTACTTC.

This chain links TRBV9 with TRBJ1-6, with a tentative D call TRBD1 (5 bases). Germline V lookup: CDR1 SGDLS, CDR2 YYNGEE. Trimming pared 0 bases from V and 8 bases from J, leaving 9 bases between. The CDR3 covers 14 residues. The DNA for the CDR3 is TGTGCCAGCAGCGTAGGGGGAGGGGATTCACCCCTCCACTTT. Translated: CASSVGGGDSPLHF. The full variable domain, with the rest looked up from reference TRBV9 and TRBJ1-6, is DSGVTQTPKHLITATGQRVTLRCSPRSGDLSVYWYQQSLDQGLQFLIQYYNGEERAKGNILERFSAQQFPDLHSELNLSSLELGDSALYFCASSVGGGDSPLHFGNGTRLTVT.

J is TRBJ2-1 and V is TRBV6-1; 12 bases agree with TRBD1. The CDR3 is made up of 15 amino acids. Germline values: CDR1 MNHNS, CDR2 SASEGT. J lost 10 bases, V lost 3 bases, and 7 bases had no gene match. In DNA form, the CDR3 reads TGTGCCAGCAGTGATCGGGACAGGGGGCTTCAGGAGCAGTTCTTC. Amino acid sequence: CASSDRDRGLQEQFF.

This clone has a handful of counts. The chain couples TRBV5-6 to TRBJ2-1, with 10 bases identical to TRBD2. The trim removed 4 bases at V and 1 base at J, leaving 8 bases unmatched. The CDR3 length is 17 residues. The V gene's germline CDR1 is SGHDT and CDR2 YYEEEE. The CDR3 is CASSETSGTRSYNEQFF. The CDR3 DNA reads TGTGCCAGCAGCGAAACTAGCGGGACTAGGTCCTACAATGAGCAGTTCTTC.

The chain has TRBV28 and TRBJ1-1; 8 nucleotides agree with TRBD1. This CDR3 region has 15 residues. The V gene's germline CDR1 is MDHEN and CDR2 SYDVKM. V shed 2 bases and J 4 bases; nucleotides not matched to a gene: 6. The CDR3 sequence is CASSLHQGAGTEAFF. The CDR3 DNA reads as TGTGCCAGCAGTTTACACCAGGGGGCCGGCACTGAAGCTTTCTTT.

The chain employs TRBV6-5 and TRBJ1-1, with D possibly matching TRBD1 (5 bases). The germline V and J ends were trimmed by 2 bases and 4 bases, with 14 bases remaining between them. Germline V gives CDR1 MNHEY, CDR2 SVGAGI. The CDR3 sequence is 15 residues long. The CDR3 DNA reads TGTGCCAGCAGTTACCTGCAGGGAGGGGCCACTGAAGCTTTCTTT. Translation: CASSYLQGGATEAFF.

The gene calls are TRBV7-2 and TRBJ1-2; 9 bases match TRBD1. This CDR3 spans 14 amino acids. With V trimmed by 5 bases and J by 7 bases, 8 bases remained unmatched. Germline V gene lookup returns CDR1 SGHTA and CDR2 FQGNSA. The CDR3 nucleotides are TGTGCCAGCAGCCCCGGGACAGGGAAAATTGGCTACACCTTC. Translating it yields CASSPGTGKIGYTF.

This clone was found once. This sequence joins TRBV9 and TRBJ1-1; D remains ambiguous. The germline CDR1 and CDR2 sequences are SGDLS and YYNGEE. The CDR3 loop spans 12 amino acids. Trimming took 0 bases from V and 6 from J, leaving 6 bases between them. The DNA for the CDR3 is TGTGCCAGCAGCGTAGGAGGATCTGAAGCTTTCTTT. It translates to CASSVGGSEAFF.

The chain combines TRBV5-1 with TRBJ2-6, with D possibly being TRBD2 (5 bases). Trimming shortened V by 5 bases and J by 0 bases, and 21 bases separated the two germline ends. This CDR3 region has 19 residues. Germline-derived CDR1 and CDR2 are SGHRS and YFSETQ. The CDR3 region is CASRSGTRETISGANVLTF. CDR3 DNA sequence: TGCGCCAGCAGATCAGGTACGCGAGAGACTATCTCTGGGGCCAACGTCCTGACTTTC.

This chain links TRBV10-1 with TRBJ2-7; 10 bases line up with TRBD2. The CDR3 has 16 amino acids. After removal of 1 base from V and 3 bases from J, the junction contained 6 bases not matched to a gene. The germline CDR1 and CDR2 sequences are WNHNN and SYGVQD (reference sequence). The CDR3 protein is CASSEFTASGSYEQYF. The CDR3 DNA reads as TGCGCCAGCAGTGAGTTCACGGCTAGCGGGAGCTACGAGCAGTACTTC.

The chain is built from TRBV4-2 and TRBJ1-2; D is unresolved. The V and J ends lost 4 bases and 6 bases respectively, with 6 bases between them. Germline-derived CDR1 and CDR2 are LGHNA and YNFKEQ. This CDR3 region has 11 residues. Written as DNA, the CDR3 is TGTGCCAGCAGCCGAACAGATGGCTACACCTTC. It codes for CASSRTDGYTF.

The chain links TRBV5-6 to TRBJ1-2; 8 bases agree with TRBD1. CDR1 SGHDT and CDR2 YYEEEE come from the germline V gene. The CDR3 length is 13 residues. Trimming at V came to 4 bases and at J to 7 bases, leaving 6 bases not matched to a gene. Here the CDR3 reads CASSLRTGSGYTF. The CDR3 DNA is TGTGCCAGCAGCCTACGGACAGGGAGTGGCTACACCTTC.

V and J are TRBV10-3 and TRBJ1-1, with D possibly matching TRBD1 (5 bases). V was trimmed by 11 bases and J by 6 bases, leaving 19 bases between them. The CDR3 contains 13 residues. The germline gives CDR1 ENHRY, CDR2 SYGVKD. The CDR3 loop is CAAQTDSLAEAFF. The CDR3 DNA follows: TGTGCCGCTCAGACCGACAGTTTGGCTGAAGCTTTCTTT.

The chain couples TRBV3-1 (or the pseudogene TRBV3-2) to TRBJ1-2, with D unclear. Germline CDR1 reads LGHDT; CDR2 reads YNNKEL (reference sequence). Trimming removed 1 base at V and 6 bases at J, with 9 bases between. The CDR3 covers 13 residues. CDR3 sequence: CASSQALRDGYTF. DNA of the CDR3: TGTGCCAGCAGCCAAGCGCTGCGGGATGGCTACACCTTC.

The chain recombines TRBV27 with TRBJ2-7, with D possibly being TRBD2 (6 bases). The CDR3 length is 13 residues. The V gene lost 8 bases and the J gene lost 1 base, with 12 bases spanning the gap. The V gene's germline CDR1 is MNHEY and CDR2 SMNVEV (reference sequence). The CDR3, as DNA: TGTGCCAGCCGTTACAGCGGGTCCTACGAGCAGTACTTC. This codes for CASRYSGSYEQYF.

This chain joins TRBV10-1 and TRBJ2-1, with 7 bases fitting TRBD2. The CDR3 runs 14 residues. Germline V lookup: CDR1 WNHNN, CDR2 SYGVQD (reference sequence). V dropped 8 bases and J dropped 3; count of bases not matched to a gene: 7. The CDR3 reads CASWVGGGYNEQFF. The CDR3 nucleotides read TGCGCCAGCTGGGTCGGCGGGGGCTACAATGAGCAGTTCTTC.

J is TRBJ1-3 and V is TRBV30; possibly TRBD1 for D (6 bases). In germline, CDR1 is GTSNPN, CDR2 SVGIG (reference sequence). CDR3 length: 14 residues. V was clipped by 1 base and J by 7 bases, with 14 bases between them. CDR3 DNA: TGTGCCTGGAGTGATTGGGGGCGCGGGAACACCATATATTTT. This encodes CAWSDWGRGNTIYF.

This clone appeared a single time. The rearrangement links TRBV30 to TRBJ1-6; no definite D call. Germline-derived CDR1 and CDR2 are GTSNPN and SVGIG (reference sequence). The CDR3 loop spans 13 amino acids. Trimming removed 4 bases from V and 13 bases from J, with 17 bases in between. The CDR3, as DNA: TGTGCCTGGACCCCGGGGTCCGGGGTTCCCCTCCACTTT. It yields the protein CAWTPGSGVPLHF.

The rearrangement uses TRBV7-8 and TRBJ2-7; the match to TRBD1 covers 9 bases. The CDR3 runs to 15 residues. With 3 bases clipped from V and 7 bases from J, the junction kept 10 bases outside the gene matches. Looked up from germline, CDR1 is SGHVS and CDR2 is FQNEAQ. This CDR3 reads CASSFPRDRVGEQYF. The CDR3, as DNA: TGTGCCAGCAGCTTCCCTCGGGACAGGGTGGGGGAGCAGTACTTC.

This chain connects TRBV2 to TRBJ2-3; weak D call: TRBD2 (6 bases). Germline CDR1 and CDR2: SNHLY and FYNNEI. V was pared by 5 bases and J by 0 bases, with 15 bases between. The CDR3 consists of 16 residues. CDR3 sequence reads: CASSPLRGWSTDTQYF. Written as DNA, the CDR3 is TGTGCCAGCAGTCCCCTACGGGGGTGGAGCACAGATACGCAGTATTTT.

The rearrangement links TRBV19 to TRBJ2-2; TRBD1 aligns across 9 bases. CDR3 size: 16 residues. CDR1 LNHDA and CDR2 SQIVND come from the germline V gene (reference sequence). V lost 4 bases, J lost 4 bases, and 7 bases stayed unmatched. Here the CDR3 DNA reads TGTGCCAGTAGTACCAGGGGGACAGGGACCACCGGGGAGCTGTTTTTT. Translated: CASSTRGTGTTGELFF.

This CDR3 is CASSEAGLRSRGYTF. The DNA of the CDR3 is TGTGCCAGCAGTGAAGCGGGACTTAGGAGCCGCGGCTACACCTTC. The gene calls are TRBV2 and TRBJ1-2; possibly TRBD1 for D (5 bases). The CDR3 spans 15 residues. Trimming took off 0 bases at V and 8 bases at J, with 16 bases between the two ends. CDR1 and CDR2 (germline): SNHLY, FYNNEI.

There are a few counts of this clone. J is TRBJ2-5 and V is TRBV7-2; no clear D gene. CDR1 and CDR2 from the germline V gene are SGHTA and FQGNSA. The V end was cut by 1 base, the J end by 1 base, with 4 bases between. The CDR3 covers 13 residues. In nucleotides, the CDR3 is TGTGCCAGCAGCTTAGGACTCCAAGAGACCCAGTACTTC. Translating gives CASSLGLQETQYF.

The rearrangement uses TRBV18 and TRBJ1-3; D gene unclear. The germline gives CDR1 KGHSH, CDR2 LQKENI. V dropped 1 base and J dropped 0 bases, with 13 bases sitting between them. CDR3 length: 17 residues. The CDR3 nucleotides read TGTGCCAGCTCACCACGAGTCCTGGGGAGCTCTGGAAACACCATATATTTT. Translation: CASSPRVLGSSGNTIYF.

The genes are TRBV6-2 or TRBV6-3 and TRBJ2-1, with a tentative D call TRBD1 (6 bases). This CDR3 is built from 13 residues. Germline V gives CDR1 MNHEY, CDR2 SVGEGT. The V gene lost 4 bases and the J gene lost 5 bases, with 9 bases spanning the gap. CDR3 DNA: TGTGCCAGCAGTTTGGGACAAGACAATGAGCAGTTCTTC. Its protein is CASSLGQDNEQFF.

This rearrangement joins TRBV3-1 (or the pseudogene TRBV3-2) to TRBJ2-7; TRBD1 agrees at 7 bases. This CDR3 has 16 residues. Germline V lookup: CDR1 LGHDT, CDR2 YNNKEL (reference sequence). The V gene end was trimmed by 4 bases and the J gene end by 2 bases; junction bases not matched to a gene: 11. The CDR3 region has the DNA TGTGCCAGCAGCCCCCGAACGCCGGGACAGACCTACGAGCAGTACTTC. The encoded protein is CASSPRTPGQTYEQYF.

The genes are TRBV19 and TRBJ2-3; D is unresolved. In germline, CDR1 is LNHDA, CDR2 SQIVND (reference sequence). The CDR3 covers 15 residues. V was shortened by 7 bases and J by 0 bases, with 14 bases between the two germline ends. The CDR3 nucleotides are TGTGCCAGTACCCAGAGGCCCTTGAGCACAGATACGCAGTATTTT. Residues: CASTQRPLSTDTQYF.

The CDR3 DNA follows: TGTGCCAGCAGCCAAGAATTCGGACAGAAGAACACTGAAGCTTTCTTT. As protein: CASSQEFGQKNTEAFF. The rearrangement links TRBV4-2 to TRBJ1-1, with D possibly TRBD1 on 6 matching bases. Trimming pared 0 bases from V and 1 base from J, leaving 12 bases between. The CDR3 is made up of 16 amino acids. Germline CDR1 and CDR2: LGHNA and YNFKEQ.

The chain carries TRBV19 and TRBJ2-1; maybe TRBD2 (6 bases). Germline CDR1 is LNHDA and CDR2 is SQIVND (reference sequence). The CDR3 sequence is 15 residues long. The V gene lost 7 bases and the J gene lost 4 bases, with 17 bases spanning the gap. The CDR3 DNA follows: TGTGCCAGTAAGGAGGACGGGAGAGTTTACAATGAGCAGTTCTTC. Its protein is CASKEDGRVYNEQFF.

This clone has just a few counts. The gene calls are TRBV9 and TRBJ2-3; D is unclear. V was shortened by 3 bases and J by 0 bases, with 5 bases between the two germline ends. This CDR3 region has 13 residues. Germline CDR1 reads SGDLS; CDR2 reads YYNGEE. CDR3 loop: CASSAPSTDTQYF. CDR3 coding DNA: TGTGCCAGCAGCGCCCCTAGCACAGATACGCAGTATTTT.